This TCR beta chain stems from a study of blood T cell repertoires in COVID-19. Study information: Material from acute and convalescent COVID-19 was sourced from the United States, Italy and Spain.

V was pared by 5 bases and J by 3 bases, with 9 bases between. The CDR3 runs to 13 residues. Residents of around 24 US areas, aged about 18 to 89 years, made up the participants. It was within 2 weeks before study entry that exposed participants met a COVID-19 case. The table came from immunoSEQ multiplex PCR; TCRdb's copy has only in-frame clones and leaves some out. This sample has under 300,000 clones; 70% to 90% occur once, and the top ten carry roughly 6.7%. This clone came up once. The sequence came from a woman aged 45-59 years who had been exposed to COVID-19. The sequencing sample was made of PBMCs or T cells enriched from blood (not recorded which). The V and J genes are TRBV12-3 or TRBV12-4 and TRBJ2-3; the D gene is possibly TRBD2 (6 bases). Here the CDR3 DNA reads TGTGCCAGCAGTCCCGCGGGGACAGATACGCAGTATTTT. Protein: CASSPAGTDTQYF.